This is a list of T cell receptor beta chains from one sample in a study of T cells in Graves' hyperthyroidism and ophthalmopathy. MiXCR, applied by TCRdb to the multiplex PCR reads, yields one record per CDR3 protein. Altogether some 560,000 distinct CDR3 sequences are present, around 16% being singletons, with the ten largest covering around 7.3%. The sequenced material came from blood. Receptors were obtained from a woman aged 25 to 39 with Graves' hyperthyroidism. Each CDR3 is given with its conserved first and last residue. A D gene is named only where the DNA matches it firmly. Clone size is not always given. Where it is, it says once, few, many or a class for expanded clones.

V	J	size	D	DNA	CDR3
TRBV11-3	TRBJ2-5	many	-	TGTGCCAGCAGCTTCGGGGTCCAAGAGACCCAGTACTTC	CASSFGVQETQYF
TRBV12-5	TRBJ2-6	few	-	TGTGCTAGTGGTCCGTTCCGGGACTCTGGGGCCAACGTCCTGACTTTC	CASGPFRDSGANVLTF
TRBV7-2	TRBJ2-3	-	TRBD1	TGTGCCAGCAGCTCACCTGGACAGGGGGCAACAGATACGCAGTATTTT	CASSSPGQGATDTQYF
TRBV20-1	TRBJ1-1	few	-	TGCAGTGCGGGAAGGGACACCATTAAGAACACTGAAGCTTTCTTT	CSAGRDTIKNTEAFF
TRBV18	TRBJ1-1	many	-	TGTGCCAGCTCTTATTATATCCGGACAGAAGCTTTCTTT	CASSYYIRTEAFF
TRBV6-2/TRBV6-3	TRBJ2-2	-	TRBD1	TGTGCCAGTACCCGGGACAGGGGGTCCGGGGAGCTGTTTTTT	CASTRDRGSGELFF
TRBV18	TRBJ2-7	few	-	TGTGCCAGCTCACGGATGCCATGGGTATTTCTTCCCTACGAGCAGTACTTC	CASSRMPWVFLPYEQYF
TRBV4-1	TRBJ2-1	-	TRBD1	TGCGCCAGCAGGAGACCGGCAGACAGGGAGAATGAGCAGTTCTTC	CASRRPADRENEQFF
TRBV7-9	TRBJ2-7	many	-	TGTGCCAGCAGCCCCACCCCGGGGGATCGGACCTACGAGCAGTACTTC	CASSPTPGDRTYEQYF
TRBV25-1	TRBJ2-1	-	TRBD2	TGTGCCAGCAGTGACCCTAGCGGGCCATACAATGAGCAGTTCTTC	CASSDPSGPYNEQFF
TRBV5-1	TRBJ2-7	-	TRBD2	TGCGCCAGCAGAAAGGGGACTAGCGGGAGTGTTGGGCTCGAGCAGTACTTC	CASRKGTSGSVGLEQYF
TRBV5-5	TRBJ2-1	few	TRBD2	TGTGCCAGCAGCTTGTTCCTAGCGGGAGGGAGCTCCTACAATGAGCAGTTCTTC	CASSLFLAGGSSYNEQFF
TRBV6-1	TRBJ1-3	-	-	TGTGCCAGCAGACAAGGACTGTATGGAAACACCATATATTTT	CASRQGLYGNTIYF
TRBV7-2	TRBJ2-3	many	-	TGTGCCAGCAGCTCCCGCCCATTGGTTCGCACAGATACGCAGTATTTT	CASSSRPLVRTDTQYF
TRBV7-3	TRBJ2-3	many	TRBD2	TGTGCCAGCAGCTTATCCAGTGCTAGCGGGAGTTATACGCAGTATTTT	CASSLSSASGSYTQYF
TRBV4-3	TRBJ2-3	-	TRBD2	TGCGCCAGCAGCCAAGGCACTAGCGGGGGCACAGATACGCAGTATTTT	CASSQGTSGGTDTQYF